These 8 T cell receptor beta chains were sequenced from one sample in a study of T cells in Graves' hyperthyroidism and ophthalmopathy. TCR beta CDR3 sequences were amplified from RNA transcripts. The HTBI set primed first-round TCR CDR3 RT-PCR. In TCRdb, the multiplex PCR reads were re-called with MiXCR into one record per CDR3 protein. The table records around 350,000 distinct CDR3 sequences, 19% of them present only once. The source material was blood. The receptor source for this set is a woman under 30 with Graves' hyperthyroidism.

This clonotype was observed a few times. The chain recombines TRBV30 with TRBJ1-4; 10 bases are a match to TRBD1. From germline, CDR1 is GTSNPN and CDR2 SVGIG (reference sequence). This CDR3 region has 15 residues. The V and J ends lost 3 bases and 3 bases, in that order; junction bases with no gene match: 4. The CDR3 nucleotides read TGTGCCTGGAGCCTCGGACAGGGGGCTAATGAAAAACTGTTTTTT. This encodes CAWSLGQGANEKLFF.

This clonotype turned up a few times. The V and J genes are TRBV4-2 and TRBJ1-1; tentatively, D is TRBD1 (5 bases). This CDR3 has 15 amino acids. V shed 10 bases and J shed 3 bases, with 21 bases lying between them. Germline V CDR1 and CDR2: LGHNA, YNFKEQ. The CDR3 loop reads CATIKERGIHTEAFF. CDR3 nucleotides: TGTGCCACCATAAAAGAAAGGGGTATCCACACTGAAGCTTTCTTT.

This clonotype was counted ten times or more. V usage is TRBV7-9 and J usage is TRBJ1-1; D unresolved. The CDR3 consists of 13 residues. Germline values: CDR1 SEHNR, CDR2 FQNEAQ (reference sequence). With 3 bases removed from V and 5 bases from J, the gap between germline ends came to 10 bases. For the CDR3, the DNA is TGTGCCAGCAGCTTTTCAACGAAAACTGAAGCTTTCTTT. This encodes CASSFSTKTEAFF.

This clonotype was counted many times. J is TRBJ1-1 and V is TRBV6-5; D is unresolved. The CDR3 is 12 amino acids. V was clipped by 7 bases and J by 1 base, with 7 bases between them. Germline-derived CDR1 and CDR2 are MNHEY and SVGAGI. The CDR3 protein is CASTPRNTEAFF. CDR3 in DNA: TGTGCCAGCACCCCCAGGAACACTGAAGCTTTCTTT.

This clonotype was observed at least ten times. The chain uses TRBV18 and TRBJ2-5; the D call may be TRBD1 or TRBD2 (5 bases each). Trimming pared 3 bases from V and 2 bases from J, leaving 13 bases between. CDR3 size: 15 residues. Per the germline V gene, CDR1 is KGHSH and CDR2 is LQKENI. CDR3 DNA sequence: TGTGCCAGCTCACCGGGACCGGGACGGCAAGAGACCCAGTACTTC. The encoded protein is CASSPGPGRQETQYF. Full variable domain (outside the CDR3, taken from reference TRBV18 and TRBJ2-5): NAGVMQNPRHLVRRRGQEARLRCSPMKGHSHVYWYRQLPEEGLKFMVYLQKENIIDESGMPKERFSAEFPKEGPSILRIQQVVRGDSAAYFCASSPGPGRQETQYFGPGTRLLVL.

V is TRBV6-1 and J is TRBJ2-5, with TRBD2 matching over 7 bases. V lost 5 bases and J lost 7; bases outside the gene matches: 13. The CDR3 length is 15 residues. Germline CDR1 MNHNS, CDR2 SASEGT. CDR3 sequence: CASSPGTTLQRTQYF. The CDR3 coding sequence is TGTGCCAGCAGTCCCGGGACTACCTTACAAAGGACCCAGTACTTC.

This clonotype has ten or more counts. V is TRBV18 and J is TRBJ2-7, with a possible D match to TRBD1 (6 bases). Germline-derived CDR1 and CDR2 are KGHSH and LQKENI. CDR3 size: 12 residues. With 2 bases removed from V and 6 bases from J, the gap between germline ends came to 8 bases. CDR3 in amino acids: CASSPTGLEQYF. In nucleotides, the CDR3 is TGTGCCAGCTCACCAACAGGGCTCGAGCAGTACTTC.

At least ten counts were recorded for this clonotype. The chain recombines TRBV20-1 with TRBJ2-7; the D is unclear. The CDR3 is made up of 12 amino acids. Trimming removed 8 bases at V and 5 bases at J, with 16 bases between. The germline CDR1 and CDR2 sequences are DFQATT and SNEGSKA (reference sequence). CDR3 sequence reads: CSLPLFDDEQYF. The CDR3 DNA is TGCAGTCTCCCCTTGTTCGATGACGAGCAGTACTTC.